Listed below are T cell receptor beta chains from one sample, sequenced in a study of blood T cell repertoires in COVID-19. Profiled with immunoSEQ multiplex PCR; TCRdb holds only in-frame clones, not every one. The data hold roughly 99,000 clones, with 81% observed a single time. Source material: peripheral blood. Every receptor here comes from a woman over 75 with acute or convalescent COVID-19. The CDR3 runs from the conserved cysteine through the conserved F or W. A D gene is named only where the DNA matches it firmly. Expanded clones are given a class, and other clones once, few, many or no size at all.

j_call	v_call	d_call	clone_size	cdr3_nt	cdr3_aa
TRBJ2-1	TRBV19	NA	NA	TGTGCCAGTAGTATCGGGACACAAACCTACAATGAGCAGTTCTTC	CASSIGTQTYNEQFF
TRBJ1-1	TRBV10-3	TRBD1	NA	TGTGCCATCAGCAAGACAGGGGGCGCGGGGAACACTGAAGCTTTCTTT	CAISKTGGAGNTEAFF
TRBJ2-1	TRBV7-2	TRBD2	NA	TGTGCCAGCAGACCCGGGACTAGCGGGTCCAATGAGCAGTTCTTC	CASRPGTSGSNEQFF
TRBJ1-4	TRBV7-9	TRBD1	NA	TGTGCCAGCAGGCGGCAGGGGGGCGGCGATGAAAAACTGTTTTTT	CASRRQGGGDEKLFF
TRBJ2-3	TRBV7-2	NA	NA	TGTGCCAGCAGCCTCCCCGGGATCCCAGATACGCAGTATTTT	CASSLPGIPDTQYF
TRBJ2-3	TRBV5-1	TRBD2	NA	TGCGCCAGCAGCTTAGGTTCAGCGGGGGGGTTCACAGATACGCAGTATTTT	CASSLGSAGGFTDTQYF
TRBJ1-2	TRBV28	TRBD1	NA	TGTGCCAGCAGTCCGCGGGACAGGGTGCGAAGTGGCGGCTACACCTTC	CASSPRDRVRSGGYTF
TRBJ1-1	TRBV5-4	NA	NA	TGTGCCAGCAGCCCTCCCGGAGGGAAGGGAAGCACTGAAGCTTTCTTT	CASSPPGGKGSTEAFF
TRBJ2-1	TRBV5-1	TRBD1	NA	TGCGCCAGCAGCTTGGGGGTGGGACAGGGGCGAAAGTTCTTC	CASSLGVGQGRKFF
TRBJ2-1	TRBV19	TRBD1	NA	TGTGCCAGTAGTATTGGGTTTAGTATGGGGACAGGACGCTACAATGAGCAGTTCTTC	CASSIGFSMGTGRYNEQFF
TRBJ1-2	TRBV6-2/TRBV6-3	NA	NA	TGTGCCAGCAGTTACCCCGCCGAGAACTATGGCTACACCTTC	CASSYPAENYGYTF
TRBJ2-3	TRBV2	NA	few	TGTGCCAGCGGCCTAGGCTTGCACCGGCAGTATTTT	CASGLGLHRQYF
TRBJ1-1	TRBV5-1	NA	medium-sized	TGCGCCAGCAGCTTGGTCAGGACAGTGAACACTGAAGCTTTCTTT	CASSLVRTVNTEAFF
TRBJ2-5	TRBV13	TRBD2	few	TGTGCCAGCAGATGGAGGACTAGCGGGGGGCCAGGGGAGACCCAGTACTTC	CASRWRTSGGPGETQYF
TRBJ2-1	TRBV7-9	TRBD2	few	TGTGCCAGCAGCGCCCGTGTGGAGCGGGGGGCAAACAATGAGCAGTTCTTC	CASSARVERGANNEQFF
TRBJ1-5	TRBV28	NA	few	TGTGCCAGCAGCCCAACAGGATATAGCAATCAGCCCCAGCATTTT	CASSPTGYSNQPQHF
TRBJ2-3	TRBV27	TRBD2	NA	TGTGCCAGCAGTTTAAGGGCCAGTAGCGGGGGGGCAGGAGATACGCAGTATTTT	CASSLRASSGGAGDTQYF
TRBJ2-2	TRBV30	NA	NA	TGTGCCTTACGCCCGGGAGAATTCACCGGGGAGCTGTTTTTT	CALRPGEFTGELFF
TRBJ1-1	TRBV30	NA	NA	TGTGCCTGGAGACAGGAATCTGAAGCTTTCTTT	CAWRQESEAFF
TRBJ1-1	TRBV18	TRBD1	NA	TGTGCCAGCTCACGAACAGGGGGGCCCATGAACACTGAAGCTTTCTTT	CASSRTGGPMNTEAFF
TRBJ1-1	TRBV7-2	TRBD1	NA	TGTGCCAGCAGCTTAAAACAGGGGAGTACTGAAGCTTTCTTT	CASSLKQGSTEAFF
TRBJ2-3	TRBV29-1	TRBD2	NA	TGCAGCGTTGGATCCGGCGGGGGGGCTTCAGATACGCAGTATTTT	CSVGSGGGASDTQYF
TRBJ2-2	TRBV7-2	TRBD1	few	TGTGCCAGCAGCCCGGGGACAGCGAACACCGGGGAGCTGTTTTTT	CASSPGTANTGELFF
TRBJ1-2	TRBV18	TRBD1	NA	TGTGCCAGCTCACCACAAACAGGACAGGGGGCAATTGGCTACACCTTC	CASSPQTGQGAIGYTF
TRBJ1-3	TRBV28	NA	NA	TGTGCCAGCAGTTTTGAACAGGAGGGAAACACCATATATTTT	CASSFEQEGNTIYF
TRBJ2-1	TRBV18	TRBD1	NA	TGTGCCAGCTCCACCACTTCGGGACAGGGTAAGAATGAGCAGTTCTTC	CASSTTSGQGKNEQFF
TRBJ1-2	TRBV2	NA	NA	TGTGCCAGCTCCGGGAAGGGTGCCTATGGCTACACCTTC	CASSGKGAYGYTF
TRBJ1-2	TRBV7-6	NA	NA	TGTGCCAGCAGCTTAGGAGGGAGGGCTAACTATGGCTACACCTTC	CASSLGGRANYGYTF
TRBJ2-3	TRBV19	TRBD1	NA	TGTGCCAGTAGAACTAGAACAGGGGTTATAGATACGCAGTATTTT	CASRTRTGVIDTQYF
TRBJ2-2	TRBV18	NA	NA	TGTGCCAGCTCACTAAGACAGCAACAGAACACCGGGGAGCTGTTTTTT	CASSLRQQQNTGELFF
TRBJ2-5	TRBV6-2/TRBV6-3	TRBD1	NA	TGTGCCAGCAGTTCCACAAACAGGGGAAGAGGGACCCAGTACTTC	CASSSTNRGRGTQYF
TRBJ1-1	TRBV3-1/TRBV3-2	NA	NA	TGTGCCAGCAGCCAAGAGAGGGCGACTACTGAAGCTTTCTTT	CASSQERATTEAFF
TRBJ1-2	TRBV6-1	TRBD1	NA	TGTGCCAGCAGTGAAGCGCTAGGACAGGGTGGCTATGGCTACACCTTC	CASSEALGQGGYGYTF
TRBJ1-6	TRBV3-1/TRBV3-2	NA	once	TGTGCCAGCAGCCAGAACAGCTATAATTCACCCCTCCACTTT	CASSQNSYNSPLHF
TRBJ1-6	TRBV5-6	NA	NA	TGTGCCAGCAGGCCTCGGGGGAATTATAATTCACCCCTCCACTTT	CASRPRGNYNSPLHF
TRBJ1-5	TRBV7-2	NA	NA	TGTGCCAGCAGCCCCGGCTGGGGCCTCGGTCAGCCCCAGCATTTT	CASSPGWGLGQPQHF
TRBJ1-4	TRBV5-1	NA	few	TGCGCCAGCAGCTTGGAAGTAGAAGCAACTAATGAAAAACTGTTTTTT	CASSLEVEATNEKLFF
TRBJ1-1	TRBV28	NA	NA	TGTGCCAGCAGTGTACAGGGCACTGAAGCTTTCTTT	CASSVQGTEAFF
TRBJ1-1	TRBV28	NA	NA	TGTGCCAGCTATTACCCAGGGAGGGACACTGAAGCTTTCTTT	CASYYPGRDTEAFF
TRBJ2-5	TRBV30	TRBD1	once	TGTGCCTGGAGCCGGGACAGGGGGCGGGAGACCCAGTACTTC	CAWSRDRGRETQYF
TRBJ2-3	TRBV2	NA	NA	TGTGCCAGCAGTGAAGCTCGACAGAACACAGATACGCAGTATTTT	CASSEARQNTDTQYF
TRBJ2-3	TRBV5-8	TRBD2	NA	TGTGCCAGCAGCTTCGGACTAGCGGGGGGCACAGATACGCAGTATTTT	CASSFGLAGGTDTQYF
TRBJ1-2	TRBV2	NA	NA	TGTGCCAGCAGTGACCAGGGGCAGGGCTATGGCTACACCTTC	CASSDQGQGYGYTF
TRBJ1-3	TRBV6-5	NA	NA	TGTGCCAGCACAAGGGGGGGCTCTGGAAACACCATATATTTT	CASTRGGSGNTIYF
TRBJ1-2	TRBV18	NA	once	TGTGCCAGCTCACCATCGATAGGGGAAACTTATGGTGGCTACACCTTC	CASSPSIGETYGGYTF
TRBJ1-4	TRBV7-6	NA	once	TGTGCCAGCAGCCTAGGACAGTCTAAAAATGAAAAACTGTTTTTT	CASSLGQSKNEKLFF
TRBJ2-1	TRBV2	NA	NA	TGTGCCAGCAGTCCTTGGGACTCCGGTGAGCAGTTCTTC	CASSPWDSGEQFF
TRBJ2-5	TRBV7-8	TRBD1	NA	TGTGCCAGCAGCATACCGGGACAGGGTGCGGAGACCCAGTACTTC	CASSIPGQGAETQYF
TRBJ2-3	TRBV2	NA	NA	TGTGCCAGCAGTGAAGCGACACACCCTCCTGCCCCGGATACGCAGTATTTT	CASSEATHPPAPDTQYF
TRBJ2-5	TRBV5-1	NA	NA	TGCGCCAGCAGCTTGGACAGGGCCGAGACCCAGTACTTC	CASSLDRAETQYF
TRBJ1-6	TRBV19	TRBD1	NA	TGTGCCAGTAGTATTACAGGGGCTTCTTCACCCCTCCACTTT	CASSITGASSPLHF
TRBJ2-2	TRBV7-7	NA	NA	TGTGCCAGCAGCCCCGGGACTTCCCACGGGGAGCTGTTTTTT	CASSPGTSHGELFF
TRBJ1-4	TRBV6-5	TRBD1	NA	TGTGCCAGCAGGACAGGGGCCACTAATGAAAAACTGTTTTTT	CASRTGATNEKLFF
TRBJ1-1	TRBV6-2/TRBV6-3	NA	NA	TGTGCCAGCAGTTACGTTGTAGTTACTAAGAACACTGAAGCTTTCTTT	CASSYVVVTKNTEAFF
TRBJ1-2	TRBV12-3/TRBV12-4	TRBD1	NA	TGTGCCAGCAGCCTGACAGGGGGCTATGGCTACACCTTC	CASSLTGGYGYTF
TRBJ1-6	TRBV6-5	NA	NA	TGTGCCAGCAGTTACGGCGGCAGCAGAAATTCACCCCTCCACTTT	CASSYGGSRNSPLHF
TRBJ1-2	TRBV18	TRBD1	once	TGTGCCAGCTCCCCCGGGACAGGGGCCCTCTATGGCTACACCTTC	CASSPGTGALYGYTF